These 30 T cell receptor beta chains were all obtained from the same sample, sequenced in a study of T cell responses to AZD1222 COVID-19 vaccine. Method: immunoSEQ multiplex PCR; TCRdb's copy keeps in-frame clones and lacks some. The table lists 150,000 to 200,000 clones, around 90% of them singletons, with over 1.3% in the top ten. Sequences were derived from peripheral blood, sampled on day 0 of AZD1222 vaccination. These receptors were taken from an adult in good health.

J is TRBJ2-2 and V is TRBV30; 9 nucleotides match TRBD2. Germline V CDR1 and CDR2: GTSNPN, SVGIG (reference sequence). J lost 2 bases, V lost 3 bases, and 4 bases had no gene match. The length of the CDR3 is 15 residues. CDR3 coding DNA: TGTGCCTGGAGGCGGGGACTAGCAAACACCGGGGAGCTGTTTTTT. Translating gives CAWRRGLANTGELFF.

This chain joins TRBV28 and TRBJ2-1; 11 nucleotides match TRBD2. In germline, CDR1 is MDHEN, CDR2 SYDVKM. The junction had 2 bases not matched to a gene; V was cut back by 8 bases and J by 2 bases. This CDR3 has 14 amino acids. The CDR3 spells CASLAGGPYNEQFF. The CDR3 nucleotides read TGTGCCAGCCTAGCGGGAGGCCCCTACAATGAGCAGTTCTTC.

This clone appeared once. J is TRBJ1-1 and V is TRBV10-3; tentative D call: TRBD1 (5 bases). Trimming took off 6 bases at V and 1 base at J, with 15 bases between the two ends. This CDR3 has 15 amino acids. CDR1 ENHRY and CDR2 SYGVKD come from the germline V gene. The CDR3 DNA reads TGTGCCATCAGATCGACTCAGGGATGGAACACTGAAGCTTTCTTT. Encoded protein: CAIRSTQGWNTEAFF.

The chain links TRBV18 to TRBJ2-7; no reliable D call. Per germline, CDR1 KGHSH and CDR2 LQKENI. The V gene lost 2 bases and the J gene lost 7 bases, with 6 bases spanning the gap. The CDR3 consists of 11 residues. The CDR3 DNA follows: TGTGCCAGCTCACCAAATCAGGAGCAGTACTTC. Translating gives CASSPNQEQYF. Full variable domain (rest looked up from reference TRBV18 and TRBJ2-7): NAGVMQNPRHLVRRRGQEARLRCSPMKGHSHVYWYRQLPEEGLKFMVYLQKENIIDESGMPKERFSAEFPKEGPSILRIQQVVRGDSAAYFCASSPNQEQYFGPGTRLTVT.

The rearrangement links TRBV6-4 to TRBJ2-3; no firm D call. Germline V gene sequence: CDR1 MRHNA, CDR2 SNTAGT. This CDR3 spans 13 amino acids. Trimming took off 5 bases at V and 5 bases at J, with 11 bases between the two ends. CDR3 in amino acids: CASSSLGLDTQYF. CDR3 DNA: TGTGCCAGCAGTTCCCTGGGGTTAGATACGCAGTATTTT.

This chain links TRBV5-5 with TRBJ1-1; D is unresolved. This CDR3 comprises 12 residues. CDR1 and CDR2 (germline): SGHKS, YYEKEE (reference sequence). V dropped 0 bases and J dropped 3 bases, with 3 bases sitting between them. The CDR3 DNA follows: TGTGCCAGCAGCTTGGGGGACACTGAAGCTTTCTTT. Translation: CASSLGDTEAFF.

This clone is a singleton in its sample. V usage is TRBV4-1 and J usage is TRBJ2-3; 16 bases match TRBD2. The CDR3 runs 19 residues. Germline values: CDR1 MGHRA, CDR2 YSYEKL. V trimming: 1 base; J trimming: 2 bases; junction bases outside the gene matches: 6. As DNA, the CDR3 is TGCGCCAGCAGCCAAGCCGGGACTAGCGGGAGGGCGCCCACAGATACGCAGTATTTT. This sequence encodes CASSQAGTSGRAPTDTQYF.

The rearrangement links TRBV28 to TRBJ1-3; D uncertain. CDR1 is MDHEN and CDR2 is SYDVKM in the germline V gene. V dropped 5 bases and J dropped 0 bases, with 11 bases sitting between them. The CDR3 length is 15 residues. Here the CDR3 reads CASSRPAYSGNTIYF. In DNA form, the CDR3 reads TGTGCCAGCAGTCGCCCGGCCTACTCTGGAAACACCATATATTTT.

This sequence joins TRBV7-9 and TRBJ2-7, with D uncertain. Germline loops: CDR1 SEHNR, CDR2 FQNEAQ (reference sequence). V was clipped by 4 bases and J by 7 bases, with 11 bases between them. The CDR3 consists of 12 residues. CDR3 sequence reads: CASSYTVGEQYF. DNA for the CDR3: TGTGCCAGCAGCTATACGGTGGGGGAGCAGTACTTC.

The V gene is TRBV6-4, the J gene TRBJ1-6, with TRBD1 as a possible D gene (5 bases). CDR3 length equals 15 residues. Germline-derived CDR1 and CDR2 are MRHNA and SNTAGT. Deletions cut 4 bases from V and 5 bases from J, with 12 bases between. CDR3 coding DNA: TGTGCCAGCAGTGCCAGGGCGGGGAATAATTCACCCCTCCACTTT. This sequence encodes CASSARAGNNSPLHF.

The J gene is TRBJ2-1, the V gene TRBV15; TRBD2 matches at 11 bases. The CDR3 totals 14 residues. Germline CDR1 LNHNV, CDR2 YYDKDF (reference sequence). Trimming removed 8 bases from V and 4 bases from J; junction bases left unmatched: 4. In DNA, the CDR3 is TGTGCCACCGAGGCTAGCGGGGGGTACAATGAGCAGTTCTTC. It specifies CATEASGGYNEQFF.

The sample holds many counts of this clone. The CDR3 nucleotides are TGTGCCAGCAGTGACTCGGACTACAATGAGCAGTTCTTC. Its protein product is CASSDSDYNEQFF. The chain couples TRBV6-4 to TRBJ2-1; D remains unclear. The length of the CDR3 is 13 residues. Germline CDR1 and CDR2: MRHNA and SNTAGT. Trimming removed 0 bases at V and 3 bases at J, with 3 bases between.

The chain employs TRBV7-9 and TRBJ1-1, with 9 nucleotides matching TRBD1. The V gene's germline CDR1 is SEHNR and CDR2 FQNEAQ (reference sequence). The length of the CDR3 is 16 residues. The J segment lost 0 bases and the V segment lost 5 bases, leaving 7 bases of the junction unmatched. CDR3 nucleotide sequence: TGTGCCAGCAGCCGCACAGGGGGCATAATGAACACTGAAGCTTTCTTT. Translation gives CASSRTGGIMNTEAFF. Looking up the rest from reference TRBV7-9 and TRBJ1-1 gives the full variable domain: DTGVSQNPRHKITKRGQNVTFRCDPISEHNRLYWYRQTLGQGPEFLTYFQNEAQLEKSRLLSDRFSAERPKGSFSTLEIQRTEQGDSAMYLCASSRTGGIMNTEAFFGQGTRLTVV.

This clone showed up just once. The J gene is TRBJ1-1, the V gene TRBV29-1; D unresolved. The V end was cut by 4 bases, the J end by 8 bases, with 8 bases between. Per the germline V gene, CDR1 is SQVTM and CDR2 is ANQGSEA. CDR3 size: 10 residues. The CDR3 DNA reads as TGCAGCGTTGTGGGTGTGGAAGCTTTCTTT. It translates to CSVVGVEAFF. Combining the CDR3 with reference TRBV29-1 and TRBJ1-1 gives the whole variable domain SAVISQKPSRDICQRGTSLTIQCQVDSQVTMMFWYRQQPGQSLTLIATANQGSEATYESGFVIDKFPISRPNLTFSTLTVSNMSPEDSSIYLCSVVGVEAFFGQGTRLTVV.

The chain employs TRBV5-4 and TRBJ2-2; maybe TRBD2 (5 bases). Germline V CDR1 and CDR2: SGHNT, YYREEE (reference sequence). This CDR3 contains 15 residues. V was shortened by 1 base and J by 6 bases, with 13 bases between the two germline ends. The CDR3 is CASSLRGPTPGELFF. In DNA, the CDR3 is TGTGCCAGCAGCTTGCGAGGGCCCACCCCCGGGGAGCTGTTTTTT. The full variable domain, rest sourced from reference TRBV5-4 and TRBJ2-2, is ETGVTQSPTHLIKTRGQQVTLRCSSQSGHNTVSWYQQALGQGPQFIFQYYREEENGRGNFPPRFSGLQFPNYSSELNVNALELDDSALYLCASSLRGPTPGELFFGEGSRLTVL.

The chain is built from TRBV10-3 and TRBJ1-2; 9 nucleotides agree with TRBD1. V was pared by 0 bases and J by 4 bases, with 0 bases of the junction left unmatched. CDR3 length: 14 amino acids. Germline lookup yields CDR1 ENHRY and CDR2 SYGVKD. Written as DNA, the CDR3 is TGTGCCATCAGTGAGTCGACAGGGGGCTATGGCTACACCTTC. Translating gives CAISESTGGYGYTF.

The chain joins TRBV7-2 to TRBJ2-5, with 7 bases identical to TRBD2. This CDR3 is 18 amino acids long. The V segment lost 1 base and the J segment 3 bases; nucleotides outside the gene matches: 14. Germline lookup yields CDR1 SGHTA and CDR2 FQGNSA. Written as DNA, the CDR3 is TGTGCCAGCAGCTTAGGGGGCCGGGGACTATCGGTTAAAGAGACCCAGTACTTC. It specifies CASSLGGRGLSVKETQYF.

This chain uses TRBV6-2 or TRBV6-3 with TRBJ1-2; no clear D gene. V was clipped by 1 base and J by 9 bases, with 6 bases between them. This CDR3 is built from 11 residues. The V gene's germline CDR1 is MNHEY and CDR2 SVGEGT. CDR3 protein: CASSYLGSYTF. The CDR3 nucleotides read TGTGCCAGCAGTTACTTAGGCAGCTACACCTTC.

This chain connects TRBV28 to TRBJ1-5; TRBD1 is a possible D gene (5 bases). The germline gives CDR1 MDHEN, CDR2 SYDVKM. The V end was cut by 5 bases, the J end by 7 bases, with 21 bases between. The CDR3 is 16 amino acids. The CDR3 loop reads CASSPSLQGLNQPQHF. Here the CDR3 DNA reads TGTGCCAGCAGTCCGTCCCTTCAGGGCCTCAACCAGCCCCAGCATTTT.

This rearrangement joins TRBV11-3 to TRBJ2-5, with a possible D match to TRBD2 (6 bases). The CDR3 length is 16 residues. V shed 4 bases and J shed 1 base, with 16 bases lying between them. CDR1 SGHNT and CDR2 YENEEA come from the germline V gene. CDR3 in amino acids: CASSSRAGQSQETQYF. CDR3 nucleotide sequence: TGTGCCAGCAGCTCCCGCGCGGGGCAAAGCCAAGAGACCCAGTACTTC.

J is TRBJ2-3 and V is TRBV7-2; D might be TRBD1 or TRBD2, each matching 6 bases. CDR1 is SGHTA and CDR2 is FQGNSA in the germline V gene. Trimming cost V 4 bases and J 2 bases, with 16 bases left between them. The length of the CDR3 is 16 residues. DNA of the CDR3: TGTGCCAGCAGCTCGGGCTCGGGGGCCTCCACAGATACGCAGTATTTT. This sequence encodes CASSSGSGASTDTQYF.

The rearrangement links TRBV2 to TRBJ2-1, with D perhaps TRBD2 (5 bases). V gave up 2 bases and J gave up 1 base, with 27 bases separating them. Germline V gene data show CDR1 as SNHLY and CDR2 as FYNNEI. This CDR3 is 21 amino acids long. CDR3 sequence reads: CASSEQGNWITRTASYNEQFF. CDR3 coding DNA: TGTGCCAGCAGTGAACAAGGGAATTGGATCACTAGAACCGCTTCCTACAATGAGCAGTTCTTC.

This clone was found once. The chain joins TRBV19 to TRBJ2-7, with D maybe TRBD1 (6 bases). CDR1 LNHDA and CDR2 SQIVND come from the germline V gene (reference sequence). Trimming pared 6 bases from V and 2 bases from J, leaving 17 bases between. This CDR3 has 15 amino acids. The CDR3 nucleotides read TGTGCCAGTAGCCCTCGGCAGGGGCCACCCTACGAGCAGTACTTC. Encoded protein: CASSPRQGPPYEQYF.

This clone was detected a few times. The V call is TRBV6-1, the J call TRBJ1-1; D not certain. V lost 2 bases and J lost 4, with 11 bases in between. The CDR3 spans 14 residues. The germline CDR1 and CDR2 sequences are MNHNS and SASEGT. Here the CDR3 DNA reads TGTGCCAGCAGTGAACTGGAAGAAACCACTGAAGCTTTCTTT. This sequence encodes CASSELEETTEAFF.

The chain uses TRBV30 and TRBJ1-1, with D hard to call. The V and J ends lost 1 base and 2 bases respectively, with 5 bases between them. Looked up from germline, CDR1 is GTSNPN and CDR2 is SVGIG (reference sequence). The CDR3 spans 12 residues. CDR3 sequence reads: CAWSALNTEAFF. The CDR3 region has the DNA TGTGCCTGGAGTGCCCTCAACACTGAAGCTTTCTTT.

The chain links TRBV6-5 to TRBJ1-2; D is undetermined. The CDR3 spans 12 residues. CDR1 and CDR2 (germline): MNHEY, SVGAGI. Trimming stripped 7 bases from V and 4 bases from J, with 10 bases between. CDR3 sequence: CASTSGVYGYTF. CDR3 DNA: TGTGCCAGCACGAGTGGGGTCTATGGCTACACCTTC.

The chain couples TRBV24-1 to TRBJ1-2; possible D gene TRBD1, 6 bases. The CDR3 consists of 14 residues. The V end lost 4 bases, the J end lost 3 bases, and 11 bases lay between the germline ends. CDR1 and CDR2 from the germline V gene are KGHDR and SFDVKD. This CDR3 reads CATSDLEGDYGYTF. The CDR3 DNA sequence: TGTGCCACCAGTGACTTGGAGGGGGACTATGGCTACACCTTC.

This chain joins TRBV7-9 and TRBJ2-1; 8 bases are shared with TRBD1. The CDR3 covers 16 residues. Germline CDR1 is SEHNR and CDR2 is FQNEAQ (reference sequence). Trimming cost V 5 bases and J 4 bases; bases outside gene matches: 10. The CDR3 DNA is TGTGCCAGCAGCACCATTGACAGGGGCCAGTACAATGAGCAGTTCTTC. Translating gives CASSTIDRGQYNEQFF.

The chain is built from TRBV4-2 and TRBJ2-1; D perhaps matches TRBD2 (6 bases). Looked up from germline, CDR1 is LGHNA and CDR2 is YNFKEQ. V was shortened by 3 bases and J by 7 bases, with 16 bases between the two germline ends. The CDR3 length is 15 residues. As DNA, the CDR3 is TGTGCCAGCAGCCAGAGACTAGGGACCTGGAATGAGCAGTTCTTC. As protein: CASSQRLGTWNEQFF.

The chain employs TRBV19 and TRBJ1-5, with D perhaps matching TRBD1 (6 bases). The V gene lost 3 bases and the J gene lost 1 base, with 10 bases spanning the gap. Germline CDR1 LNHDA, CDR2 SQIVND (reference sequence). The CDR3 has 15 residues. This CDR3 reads CASSIRGRSNQPQHF. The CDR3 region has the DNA TGTGCCAGTAGTATCAGGGGACGGAGCAATCAGCCCCAGCATTTT.